Each of the 22 T cell receptor beta chains below was sequenced from the same sample in a study of shared clonotypes between healthy human individuals. Selected positively for CCR7 and CD45RO-negative, naive CD8 cells excluded terminally differentiated effector memory CD45RA+ cells. Profiled with immunoSEQ multiplex PCR; TCRdb holds only in-frame clones, not every one. The sample contains around 2,000,000 clones, 85% to 95% of which appear only once. The sequencing input was naive CD8+ T cells sorted from blood. The receptors stem from a man between 18 and 35 years old in good health.

The V gene is TRBV4-3, the J gene TRBJ1-2, with D unresolved. The length of the CDR3 is 15 residues. Trimming stripped 1 base from V and 7 bases from J, with 16 bases between. Germline V CDR1 and CDR2: LGHNA, YSLEER. In DNA form, the CDR3 reads TGCGCCAGCAGCCAAGTTCTACCTGCATCGGGTGGCTACACCTTC. Its protein product is CASSQVLPASGGYTF.

This chain joins TRBV27 and TRBJ1-2, with a tentative D call TRBD1 (5 bases). V was shortened by 4 bases and J by 10 bases, with 13 bases between the two germline ends. Germline CDR1 reads MNHEY; CDR2 reads SMNVEV (reference sequence). CDR3 size: 12 residues. The CDR3 region has the DNA TGTGCCAGCAGTTCCGGGACGTTTTCCTACACCTTC. Its protein product is CASSSGTFSYTF.

V and J are TRBV18 and TRBJ1-5; 8 positions agree with TRBD1. The CDR3 length is 18 residues. From germline, CDR1 is KGHSH and CDR2 LQKENI. V trimming: 0 bases; J trimming: 2 bases; junction bases outside the gene matches: 9. The CDR3, as DNA: TGTGCCAGCTCACCACCGGCCAGGGGGCAGGGGGGCAATCAGCCCCAGCATTTT. Its translation is CASSPPARGQGGNQPQHF.

The chain uses TRBV19 and TRBJ2-7; D remains ambiguous. Germline CDR1 and CDR2: LNHDA and SQIVND (reference sequence). The CDR3 covers 14 residues. V was trimmed by 5 bases and J by 1 base, leaving 12 bases between them. The DNA for the CDR3 is TGTGCCAGTAGTTTTTCGGGTGATTCCTACGAGCAGTACTTC. Its translation: CASSFSGDSYEQYF.

The CDR3 protein is CASSLRVSTSYEQYF. CDR3 coding DNA: TGTGCCAGCAGCTTGAGGGTTTCCACCAGTTACGAGCAGTACTTC. The chain recombines TRBV5-5 with TRBJ2-7, with D uncertain. V was shortened by 1 base and J by 4 bases, with 15 bases between the two germline ends. The CDR3 extends over 15 amino acids. Germline CDR1 is SGHKS and CDR2 is YYEKEE (reference sequence).

The V and J genes are TRBV6-5 and TRBJ2-1; D is uncertain. The germline gives CDR1 MNHEY, CDR2 SVGAGI. V was pared by 5 bases and J by 6 bases, with 5 bases between. The CDR3 is 11 residues long. The CDR3 sequence: CASSESNEQFF. CDR3 in DNA: TGTGCCAGCAGTGAAAGCAATGAGCAGTTCTTC.

Note on this clone: Other DNA sequences in this sample translate to the same CDR3. This chain links TRBV27 with TRBJ1-4; 8 nucleotides agree with TRBD1. Germline loops: CDR1 MNHEY, CDR2 SMNVEV (reference sequence). This CDR3 contains 14 residues. Trimming removed 2 bases from V and 7 bases from J; junction bases left unmatched: 3. In DNA, the CDR3 is TGTGCCAGCAGTTTACAGGGGGCGAGTGAAAAACTGTTTTTT. Protein product: CASSLQGASEKLFF.

As regards this clone: At one boundary the junction diverges from the germline segment, which might be a read error. This chain uses TRBV4-3 with TRBJ2-5, with 16 bases that match TRBD2. The CDR3 contains 13 residues. Germline V gives CDR1 LGHNA, CDR2 YSLEER. This CDR3 is CASSPGLAGGQNF. Here the CDR3 DNA reads TGCGCCAGCAGCCCGGGACTAGCGGGAGGGCAAAACTTC.

The chain combines TRBV2 with TRBJ1-3; D not resolved. This CDR3 is built from 19 residues. Per germline, CDR1 SNHLY and CDR2 FYNNEI. V dropped 6 bases and J dropped 0 bases, with 24 bases sitting between them. CDR3 nucleotide sequence: TGTGCCAGCAGCGTTAATCGGGAGGACCTCAGTTTCTCTGGAAACACCATATATTTT. Protein product: CASSVNREDLSFSGNTIYF. Combining the CDR3 with reference TRBV2 and TRBJ1-3 gives the whole variable domain EPEVTQTPSHQVTQMGQEVILRCVPISNHLYFYWYRQILGQKVEFLVSFYNNEISEKSEIFDDQFSVERPDGSNFTLKIRSTKLEDSAMYFCASSVNREDLSFSGNTIYFGEGSWLTVV.

The gene calls are TRBV28 and TRBJ2-3; no clear D. The CDR3 totals 15 residues. V dropped 6 bases and J dropped 4 bases, with 17 bases sitting between them. The V gene's germline CDR1 is MDHEN and CDR2 SYDVKM. For the CDR3, the DNA is TGTGCCAGCAGCGGTTCGACGGCTCCTGCAGATACGCAGTATTTT. It codes for CASSGSTAPADTQYF.

The V and J genes are TRBV6-6 and TRBJ2-3; 8 nucleotides match TRBD2. Germline V gives CDR1 MNHNY, CDR2 SVGAGI (reference sequence). J was trimmed by 4 bases and V by 8 bases; bases with no gene match: 11. The CDR3 has 15 residues. CDR3 region: CASEDVAGPADTQYF. The CDR3, as DNA: TGTGCCAGCGAAGATGTAGCGGGGCCCGCAGATACGCAGTATTTT.

The CDR3 protein is CASSLSFVTGLVVEQYF. Here the CDR3 DNA reads TGCGCCAGCAGCTTGAGTTTCGTGACAGGGTTGGTTGTGGAGCAGTACTTC. This rearrangement joins TRBV5-1 to TRBJ2-7; the match to TRBD1 covers 7 bases. This CDR3 is 17 amino acids long. V shed 1 base and J 7 bases; nucleotides not matched to a gene: 17. The germline V gene encodes CDR1 SGHRS and CDR2 YFSETQ.

V usage is TRBV2 and J usage is TRBJ2-1; TRBD2 is a possible D gene (5 bases). V shed 8 bases and J shed 4 bases, with 12 bases lying between them. The CDR3 runs to 13 residues. Germline V gives CDR1 SNHLY, CDR2 FYNNEI. CDR3 residues: CASDPSGYNEQFF. Here the CDR3 DNA reads TGTGCCAGCGATCCCAGCGGATACAATGAGCAGTTCTTC.

The chain employs TRBV14 and TRBJ2-1; D ambiguous. V was trimmed by 1 base and J by 0 bases, leaving 7 bases between them. The CDR3 extends over 15 amino acids. The germline V gene has CDR1 SGHDN and CDR2 FVKESK. In DNA form, the CDR3 reads TGTGCCAGCAGCCAAGGGCGTGGCTCCTACAATGAGCAGTTCTTC. This gives the protein CASSQGRGSYNEQFF.

Of note for this clone: The same CDR3 arises from other DNA sequences in this sample as well. The chain carries TRBV4-1 and TRBJ2-3; D not resolved. This CDR3 region has 14 residues. Germline CDR1 reads MGHRA; CDR2 reads YSYEKL. Trimming left V 4 bases short and J 0 bases short, with 8 bases between. The chain's CDR3 is CASSLTTSTDTQYF. The CDR3 bases are TGCGCCAGCAGCCTTACGACTAGCACAGATACGCAGTATTTT.

Regarding this clone: Other DNA sequences in the same sample also yield this CDR3. V is TRBV6-5 and J is TRBJ2-7; no definite D call. The ends were cut back, 8 bases at V and 1 base at J, with 6 bases in the middle. Looked up from germline, CDR1 is MNHEY and CDR2 is SVGAGI. The CDR3 loop spans 11 amino acids. Here the CDR3 reads CASSDSYEQYF. The CDR3 coding sequence is TGTGCCAGCTCTGATTCCTACGAGCAGTACTTC.

The rearrangement links TRBV5-5 to TRBJ2-7, with D perhaps TRBD2 (5 bases). The CDR3 sequence is 14 residues long. Germline CDR1 reads SGHKS; CDR2 reads YYEKEE (reference sequence). Trimming cost V 0 bases and J 4 bases, with 11 bases left between them. This CDR3 is CASSLGGFPYEQYF. The CDR3 DNA follows: TGTGCCAGCAGCTTGGGAGGGTTTCCTTACGAGCAGTACTTC.

The CDR3 spells CASTRLGDEQFF. The CDR3 DNA is TGTGCCAGCACCCGGTTGGGGGATGAGCAGTTCTTC. This sequence joins TRBV5-4 and TRBJ2-1; D may correspond to TRBD1 or TRBD2 (5 bases each). Germline CDR1 and CDR2: SGHNT and YYREEE (reference sequence). The V gene lost 6 bases and the J gene lost 8 bases, with 12 bases spanning the gap. The length of the CDR3 is 12 residues.

CDR3: CASSLLSGDTQYF. CDR3 DNA sequence: TGTGCCAGCAGCTTACTCTCGGGGGATACGCAGTATTTT. The V gene is TRBV13, the J gene TRBJ2-3, with D possibly being TRBD2 (5 bases). CDR3 length: 13 residues. V was clipped by 2 bases and J by 6 bases, with 9 bases between them. Germline V gene sequence: CDR1 PRHDT, CDR2 FYEKMQ (reference sequence).

For this clone: This CDR3 is also generated by other DNA sequences in the sample. This chain links TRBV29-1 with TRBJ2-2; D may be TRBD1 (5 bases). The CDR3 has 12 residues. Per the germline V gene, CDR1 is SQVTM and CDR2 is ANQGSEA. Trimming removed 3 bases at V and 7 bases at J, with 9 bases between. The CDR3 DNA follows: TGCAGCGTTGAGGGGCCGGGCGGGGAGCTGTTTTTT. It is translated as CSVEGPGGELFF.

V gene TRBV5-6 combines with J gene TRBJ2-7; D perhaps matches TRBD2 (6 bases). The CDR3 sequence is 15 residues long. Per the germline V gene, CDR1 is SGHDT and CDR2 is YYEEEE. The V end lost 4 bases, the J end lost 3 bases, and 17 bases lay between the germline ends. The CDR3 sequence is CASSLGTAYIYEQYF. CDR3 nucleotides: TGTGCCAGCAGCCTCGGGACTGCATATATCTACGAGCAGTACTTC.

This clone was seen once. The V gene is TRBV6-5, the J gene TRBJ2-1, with D unresolved. The germline V gene has CDR1 MNHEY and CDR2 SVGAGI. The CDR3 spans 15 residues. V lost 0 bases and J 0 bases, leaving 6 bases between the germline ends. The CDR3 reads CASSYSVSSYNEQFF. CDR3 DNA sequence: TGTGCCAGCAGTTACTCGGTCTCCTCCTACAATGAGCAGTTCTTC.